This T cell receptor beta chain was identified during a study of T cells in Graves' hyperthyroidism and ophthalmopathy. The investigators amplified TCR beta CDR3 regions from RNA transcripts. First-round RT-PCR of the TCR CDR3 relied on the HTBI primer set. In TCRdb, the multiplex PCR reads were re-called with MiXCR into one record per CDR3 protein. The sample has under 700,000 distinct CDR3 sequences; more than 45% are singletons. The CDR3 length is 16 residues. The germline V gene encodes CDR1 LNHNV and CDR2 YYDKDF (reference sequence). To note about this clonotype: The junction departs from germline at one end; a sequencing error may be responsible.

These patients, aged 18 to 65, had recently diagnosed hyperthyroidism lasting under 2 months. This clonotype was obtained from a woman younger than 30 with Graves' hyperthyroidism. V and J are TRBV15 and TRBJ1-1, with D possibly being TRBD1 (5 bases). Sample: peripheral blood or thyroid tissue (not recorded which). CDR3 sequence reads: CASSHTGAPMNTEAFF. The CDR3 nucleotides are TGTGCCAGCAGCCACACCGGGGCCCCCATGAACACTGAAGCTTTCTTT.